A selection of T cell receptor beta chains follows, all from one sample in a study of T cell clusters in autoimmune cytopenias. Following a re-call of the multiplex PCR reads, TCRdb has one entry per CDR3 protein and lacks DNA. The specimen's table records some 5,400 distinct CDR3 sequences. This same sample was also part of a study on T cell repertoires in aging, cancer and after chemotherapy.

Sequenced material: peripheral blood. Source of these receptors: a human donor in good health. CDR3s include the opening cysteine and the closing phenylalanine or tryptophan. The order of the fields is V gene, CDR3 length, J gene, clone size, CDR3 protein. Expanded clones are given a class, and other clones once, few, many or no size at all.

V gene: TRBV6-6
CDR3 length: 14
J gene: TRBJ2-7
clone size: .
CDR3 protein: CASSYPGPQGEQYF

V gene: TRBV12-3/TRBV12-4
CDR3 length: 18
J gene: TRBJ2-5
clone size: medium-sized
CDR3 protein: CASSPRTSGRLGRETQYF

V gene: TRBV5-1
CDR3 length: 16
J gene: TRBJ2-2
clone size: .
CDR3 protein: CASSSGQSKNTGELFF

V gene: TRBV6-6
CDR3 length: 16
J gene: TRBJ2-1
clone size: medium-sized
CDR3 protein: CASSYSPRGGYNEQFF

V gene: TRBV19
CDR3 length: 15
J gene: TRBJ1-5
clone size: medium-sized
CDR3 protein: CASSIDPGTNQPQHF

V gene: TRBV6-5
CDR3 length: 15
J gene: TRBJ2-7
clone size: medium-sized
CDR3 protein: CASSYSDGGAYEQYF

V gene: TRBV12-3/TRBV12-4
CDR3 length: 15
J gene: TRBJ2-7
clone size: .
CDR3 protein: CASSFTGTSGYEQYF

V gene: TRBV7-2
CDR3 length: 14
J gene: TRBJ1-5
clone size: .
CDR3 protein: CASSLRQGDQPQHF

V gene: TRBV6-6
CDR3 length: 13
J gene: TRBJ2-2
clone size: medium-sized
CDR3 protein: CASSIKGAGELFF

V gene: TRBV6-2/TRBV6-3
CDR3 length: 15
J gene: TRBJ2-4
clone size: medium-sized
CDR3 protein: CASSFSEVGKNIQYF

V gene: TRBV18
CDR3 length: 14
J gene: TRBJ1-1
clone size: .
CDR3 protein: CASSRQGTDTEAFF

V gene: TRBV28
CDR3 length: 14
J gene: TRBJ2-2
clone size: .
CDR3 protein: CASSLLGRGGELFF

V gene: TRBV20-1
CDR3 length: 15
J gene: TRBJ1-6
clone size: .
CDR3 protein: CSAPSSVGNNSPLHF

V gene: TRBV7-9
CDR3 length: 12
J gene: TRBJ1-6
clone size: .
CDR3 protein: CASSPESGSLHF

V gene: TRBV24-1
CDR3 length: 17
J gene: TRBJ1-5
clone size: .
CDR3 protein: CATSDSPRGYSNQPQHF

V gene: TRBV19
CDR3 length: 15
J gene: TRBJ2-1
clone size: medium-sized
CDR3 protein: CASSITGTSYNEQFF

V gene: TRBV6-1
CDR3 length: 14
J gene: TRBJ2-3
clone size: .
CDR3 protein: CASRTAGGPDTQYF

V gene: TRBV19
CDR3 length: 15
J gene: TRBJ2-6
clone size: medium-sized
CDR3 protein: CASSTHISGANVLTF

V gene: TRBV27
CDR3 length: 15
J gene: TRBJ2-1
clone size: medium-sized
CDR3 protein: CASSRGDRGRAEQFF

V gene: TRBV7-9
CDR3 length: 12
J gene: TRBJ1-2
clone size: .
CDR3 protein: CASSEPGRGYTF

V gene: TRBV7-2
CDR3 length: 14
J gene: TRBJ1-2
clone size: .
CDR3 protein: CASSPGTGRYGYTF

V gene: TRBV19
CDR3 length: 14
J gene: TRBJ2-1
clone size: medium-sized
CDR3 protein: CASTERGSYNEQFF

V gene: TRBV6-4
CDR3 length: 13
J gene: TRBJ2-2
clone size: medium-sized
CDR3 protein: CASSVTNTGELFF

V gene: TRBV19
CDR3 length: 16
J gene: TRBJ1-1
clone size: medium-sized
CDR3 protein: CASSTRGQLALTEAFF

V gene: TRBV15
CDR3 length: 13
J gene: TRBJ2-5
clone size: medium-sized
CDR3 protein: CATSRGGQETQYF

V gene: TRBV6-1
CDR3 length: 16
J gene: TRBJ1-6
clone size: .
CDR3 protein: CASSEIWDSYNSPLHF

V gene: TRBV19
CDR3 length: 15
J gene: TRBJ2-7
clone size: .
CDR3 protein: CASSRLDRGPHEQYF

V gene: TRBV6-6
CDR3 length: 16
J gene: TRBJ2-7
clone size: medium-sized
CDR3 protein: CASIGGVGTGPYEQYF

V gene: TRBV12-3/TRBV12-4
CDR3 length: 16
J gene: TRBJ1-6
clone size: medium-sized
CDR3 protein: CASSTTGGRYNSPLHF

V gene: TRBV19
CDR3 length: 16
J gene: TRBJ1-1
clone size: .
CDR3 protein: CASSIVGPGTGTEAFF

V gene: TRBV10-3
CDR3 length: 13
J gene: TRBJ1-1
clone size: .
CDR3 protein: CAISESGTGGAFF

V gene: TRBV20-1
CDR3 length: 15
J gene: TRBJ2-7
clone size: .
CDR3 protein: CSARDRRRSTYEQYF

V gene: TRBV28
CDR3 length: 15
J gene: TRBJ1-4
clone size: .
CDR3 protein: CASRERGARNEKLFF

V gene: TRBV6-5
CDR3 length: 13
J gene: TRBJ2-7
clone size: medium-sized
CDR3 protein: CASRRHGGYEQYF

V gene: TRBV20-1
CDR3 length: 16
J gene: TRBJ2-1
clone size: .
CDR3 protein: CSANPGTSGSYNEQFF

V gene: TRBV5-4
CDR3 length: 15
J gene: TRBJ2-7
clone size: medium-sized
CDR3 protein: CASNPGREGLSEQYF

V gene: TRBV6-6
CDR3 length: 15
J gene: TRBJ2-7
clone size: medium-sized
CDR3 protein: CASSSPGTGRYEQYF

V gene: TRBV2
CDR3 length: 12
J gene: TRBJ2-3
clone size: .
CDR3 protein: CASRVLGDTQYF

V gene: TRBV19
CDR3 length: 15
J gene: TRBJ2-2
clone size: medium-sized
CDR3 protein: CASSQPGQNTGELFF

V gene: TRBV7-4
CDR3 length: 13
J gene: TRBJ1-5
clone size: .
CDR3 protein: CASSLAVVGPQHF

V gene: TRBV24-1
CDR3 length: 15
J gene: TRBJ1-2
clone size: .
CDR3 protein: CATSDETGTAYGYTF

V gene: TRBV13
CDR3 length: 15
J gene: TRBJ2-1
clone size: medium-sized
CDR3 protein: CASSRSSGGAREQFF

V gene: TRBV6-5
CDR3 length: 15
J gene: TRBJ1-1
clone size: medium-sized
CDR3 protein: CASSYGGRLNTEAFF

V gene: TRBV20-1
CDR3 length: 13
J gene: TRBJ1-1
clone size: .
CDR3 protein: CSARDFGDYEAFF

V gene: TRBV6-5
CDR3 length: 14
J gene: TRBJ1-2
clone size: medium-sized
CDR3 protein: CASSYSRDIGGYTF

V gene: TRBV6-2/TRBV6-3
CDR3 length: 11
J gene: TRBJ2-1
clone size: .
CDR3 protein: CASSLGRGQFF

V gene: TRBV15
CDR3 length: 18
J gene: TRBJ2-2
clone size: medium-sized
CDR3 protein: CANPLVFSGRAVAGELFF

V gene: TRBV7-2
CDR3 length: 15
J gene: TRBJ2-2
clone size: .
CDR3 protein: CASSNRLGGTGELFF